This is a list of T cell receptor beta chains from one sample in a study of blood T cell repertoires in COVID-19. Using immunoSEQ multiplex PCR, the repertoire was profiled, and TCRdb retains in-frame clones only, with some absent. The data show around 150,000 clones, 85% seen once. Sequencing used peripheral blood. These receptors were obtained from a human donor with acute or convalescent COVID-19. The donor label of this sample is uncertain. Each CDR3 is given with its conserved first and last residue. D genes are given only for firm matches. Only part of the rows carry a size: once, few, many, or a class if the clone is expanded.

. TRBD1 TRBJ1-1 TRBV28 TGTGCCACCTTCAGGGGGCGCAACACTGAAGCTTTCTTT CATFRGRNTEAFF
. TRBD1 TRBJ1-1 TRBV6-4 TGTGCCAGCAGCGTGGACAGGGGGAACACTGAAGCTTTCTTT CASSVDRGNTEAFF
. TRBD1 TRBJ1-6 TRBV25-1 TGTGCCAGCAGTGGGGGACAGACCTATAATTCACCCCTCCACTTT CASSGGQTYNSPLHF
. . TRBJ1-3 TRBV4-3 TGCGCCAGCAGCCAAGATCCAGGAAACACCATATATTTT CASSQDPGNTIYF
. TRBD1 TRBJ1-2 TRBV6-6 TGTGCCAGCGGAAAACAGGGGGATAACTATGGCTACACCTTC CASGKQGDNYGYTF
. TRBD1 TRBJ1-5 TRBV7-9 TGTGCCAGCAGCCCAGGGGGCGCGGGACAGCCCCAGCATTTT CASSPGGAGQPQHF
once . TRBJ2-7 TRBV6-2/TRBV6-3 TGTGCCAGCAGTCCAACTCGCAACGAGCAGTACTTC CASSPTRNEQYF
. . TRBJ1-2 TRBV3-1/TRBV3-2 TGTGCCAGCAGCCGAACAGGCATTAACTATGGCTACACCTTC CASSRTGINYGYTF
. . TRBJ1-5 TRBV18 TGTGCCAGCTCACCCCTCGGCCCGAGGGCCCATCAGCCCCAGCATTTT CASSPLGPRAHQPQHF
. . TRBJ1-2 TRBV4-2 TGTGCCAGCAGCCAAGTCCCAGGGGATAGCTATGGCTACACCTTC CASSQVPGDSYGYTF
. TRBD1 TRBJ1-5 TRBV5-1 TGCGCCAGCAGCCTTGACAGGGGGGGTCAGCCCCAGCATTTT CASSLDRGGQPQHF
. . TRBJ1-1 TRBV7-2 TGTGCCGCCGACAGGCTTAACACTGAAGCTTTCTTT CAADRLNTEAFF
. TRBD1 TRBJ1-2 TRBV9 TGTGCCAGCAGATCCGGGACAGGGAACTATGGCTACACCTTC CASRSGTGNYGYTF
. TRBD1 TRBJ2-7 TRBV12-5 TGTGCTAGTGTCACGAACAGGGGGAAACGAATTTTTGGCGAGCAGTACTTC CASVTNRGKRIFGEQYF
. . TRBJ1-1 TRBV7-2 TGTGCCAGCAGCTTCGGAGTCATGAACACTGAAGCTTTCTTT CASSFGVMNTEAFF
. . TRBJ2-7 TRBV5-4 TGTGCCAGCAGCTTGGATGCAGGGAAGTCCTACGAGCAGTACTTC CASSLDAGKSYEQYF
. TRBD1 TRBJ1-5 TRBV27 TGTGCCAGCAGACCCCTCAGGGGGGCGGGCAATCAGCCCCAGCATTTT CASRPLRGAGNQPQHF
. TRBD1 TRBJ2-1 TRBV14 TGTGCCAGCCAACAGGGGCGCTACAATGAGCAGTTCTTC CASQQGRYNEQFF
. . TRBJ1-1 TRBV5-1 TGCGCCAGCAGCTTCGAAGGGAGCACTGAAGCTTTCTTT CASSFEGSTEAFF
. . TRBJ1-6 TRBV7-9 TGTGCCAGCAGCTCTCTTAGGGACACGACTTCACCCCTCCACTTT CASSSLRDTTSPLHF
. . TRBJ1-1 TRBV6-5 TGTGCCAGCAGTTACCGTCTAGACCGCCATGAAGCTTTCTTT CASSYRLDRHEAFF
. TRBD1 TRBJ2-7 TRBV2 TGTGCCAGCCAGGGGGCCGCTCCTTACTACGAGCAGTACTTC CASQGAAPYYEQYF
. TRBD1 TRBJ1-4 TRBV11-2 TGTGCCAGCAGCCCCACGACAGGGTGGAAACTGTTTTTT CASSPTTGWKLFF
many . TRBJ1-2 TRBV5-1 TGCGCCAGCAGCAGCAAGACAGCCGGCTACACCTTC CASSSKTAGYTF
. . TRBJ1-2 TRBV24-1 TGTGCCACCAGTGCCACAGGGACTAGAGGCTACACCTTC CATSATGTRGYTF
. . TRBJ1-5 TRBV5-5 TGTGCCAGCAGCTTGGACAATTGGCCCCAGCATTTT CASSLDNWPQHF
. . TRBJ2-1 TRBV5-8 TGTGCCAGCAGCTTGGGACTAGTAGGCAATGAGCAGTTCTTC CASSLGLVGNEQFF
. . TRBJ1-5 TRBV7-8 TGTGCCAGCAGCCGAGACAGAACTTTTGAGCCCCAGCATTTT CASSRDRTFEPQHF
. . TRBJ2-7 TRBV25-1 TGTGCCAGCAAGGGGTATCGCGAGCAGTACTTC CASKGYREQYF
. TRBD1 TRBJ1-6 TRBV4-3 TGCGCCAGCAGCCAACACGTGGACAGGGGCAGAAGCTCCTATAATTCACCCCTCCACTTT CASSQHVDRGRSSYNSPLHF
. TRBD1 TRBJ1-4 TRBV2 TGTGCCAGCACCGGGACAGGGGCCCCCTATCCCCAAAAACTGTTTTTT CASTGTGAPYPQKLFF
. . TRBJ1-4 TRBV5-1 TGCGCCAGCAGGACTGGTCTCCCGGCAACTAATGAAAAACTGTTTTTT CASRTGLPATNEKLFF
. . TRBJ1-2 TRBV18 TGTGCCAGCTCCCCCGGGGCTTCAGGGGTTGGCTACACCTTC CASSPGASGVGYTF
. TRBD1 TRBJ2-7 TRBV5-6 TGTGCCAGCAGCCCGAGGAATTACCGGGACAGGGTAAGATACGAGCAGTACTTC CASSPRNYRDRVRYEQYF
. TRBD2 TRBJ2-3 TRBV9 TGTGCCAGCAGTCCGCGACTAGCGGGGTTCACAGATACGCAGTATTTT CASSPRLAGFTDTQYF
. . TRBJ1-1 TRBV12-3/TRBV12-4 TGTGCCAGCCATAATCACCTACAGGGAGCGGCTTTCTTT CASHNHLQGAAFF
. TRBD1 TRBJ2-5 TRBV14 TGTGCCAGCAGCTTCGGACAGGCAGTGGAGACCCAGTACTTC CASSFGQAVETQYF
. . TRBJ2-1 TRBV19 TGTGCCAGTAGTTCGGCCCAGGGGCGCAAGAATGAGCAGTTCTTC CASSSAQGRKNEQFF
. TRBD2 TRBJ2-7 TRBV5-4 TGTGCCAGCAGCTTGTACGCGGGAGCGGAAGCCTACGAGCAGTACTTC CASSLYAGAEAYEQYF
. . TRBJ1-1 TRBV4-1 TGCGCCAGCAGCCAAGCGGATATGACAGTATCCATCCAGAACACTGAAGCTTTCTTT CASSQADMTVSIQNTEAFF
. . TRBJ1-2 TRBV3-1/TRBV3-2 TGTGCCAGCAGCCAATCTGTCGGGAATCAAGGCTACACCTTC CASSQSVGNQGYTF
. TRBD2 TRBJ2-7 TRBV6-6 TGTGCCAGCAGTCACGGGGGGGCGTTCTACGAGCAGTACTTC CASSHGGAFYEQYF
few . TRBJ1-1 TRBV2 TGTGCCACCGAACCAGACAGACGGAACACTGAAGCTTTCTTT CATEPDRRNTEAFF
. TRBD1 TRBJ2-7 TRBV28 TGTGCCAGCACTAGGGACAGATCCCCCTCCTACGAGCAGTACTTC CASTRDRSPSYEQYF
few . TRBJ1-1 TRBV6-1 TGTGCCAGCAGTGACAGAAGCAGGGGTGAAGCTTTCTTT CASSDRSRGEAFF
. TRBD2 TRBJ2-2 TRBV19 TGTGCCAGTAGTAGCAGCGGGGTGAACACCGGGGAGCTGTTTTTT CASSSSGVNTGELFF
. . TRBJ1-6 TRBV6-1 TGTGCCAGCAGTGCCCACGGTAGCTCCTATAATTCACCCCTCCACTTT CASSAHGSSYNSPLHF
. TRBD2 TRBJ2-3 TRBV3-1/TRBV3-2 TGTGCCAGCAGCCAAGCCGCTAGCGGGGGGCAAAATACGCAGTATTTT CASSQAASGGQNTQYF
. TRBD1 TRBJ1-5 TRBV30 TGTGCCTGGAGTGTAGGGACAGGGAGCAATCAGCCCCAGCATTTT CAWSVGTGSNQPQHF
. . TRBJ2-2 TRBV18 TGTGCCAGCTCTCCGGGGGTTCGCACCGGGGAGCTGTTTTTT CASSPGVRTGELFF